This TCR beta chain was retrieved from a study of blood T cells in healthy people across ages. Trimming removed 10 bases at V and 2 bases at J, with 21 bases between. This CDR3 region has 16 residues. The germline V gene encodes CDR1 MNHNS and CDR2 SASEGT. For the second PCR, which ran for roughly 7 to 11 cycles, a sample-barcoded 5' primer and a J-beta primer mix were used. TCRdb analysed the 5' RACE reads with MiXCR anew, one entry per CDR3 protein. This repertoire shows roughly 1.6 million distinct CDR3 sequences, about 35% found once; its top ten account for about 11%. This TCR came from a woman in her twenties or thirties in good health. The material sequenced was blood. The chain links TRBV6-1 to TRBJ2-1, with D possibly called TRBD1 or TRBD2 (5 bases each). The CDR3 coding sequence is TGTGCCACTATAAGAAAAGGGCAGGGACCCTACAATGAGCAGTTCTTC. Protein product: CATIRKGQGPYNEQFF.